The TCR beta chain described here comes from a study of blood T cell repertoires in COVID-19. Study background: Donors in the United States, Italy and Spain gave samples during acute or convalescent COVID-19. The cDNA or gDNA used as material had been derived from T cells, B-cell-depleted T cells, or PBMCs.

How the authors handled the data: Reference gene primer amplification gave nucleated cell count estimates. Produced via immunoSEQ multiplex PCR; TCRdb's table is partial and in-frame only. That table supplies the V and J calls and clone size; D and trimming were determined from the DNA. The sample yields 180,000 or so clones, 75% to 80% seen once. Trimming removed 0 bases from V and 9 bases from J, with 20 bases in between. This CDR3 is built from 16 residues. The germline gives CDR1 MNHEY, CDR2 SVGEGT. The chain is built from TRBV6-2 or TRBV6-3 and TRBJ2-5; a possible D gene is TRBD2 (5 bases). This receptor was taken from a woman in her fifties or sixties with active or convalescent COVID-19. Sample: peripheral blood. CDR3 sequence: CASSYSRFAHVGAQYF. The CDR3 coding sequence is TGTGCCAGCAGTTACTCGAGATTCGCCCACGTCGGGGCCCAGTACTTC.